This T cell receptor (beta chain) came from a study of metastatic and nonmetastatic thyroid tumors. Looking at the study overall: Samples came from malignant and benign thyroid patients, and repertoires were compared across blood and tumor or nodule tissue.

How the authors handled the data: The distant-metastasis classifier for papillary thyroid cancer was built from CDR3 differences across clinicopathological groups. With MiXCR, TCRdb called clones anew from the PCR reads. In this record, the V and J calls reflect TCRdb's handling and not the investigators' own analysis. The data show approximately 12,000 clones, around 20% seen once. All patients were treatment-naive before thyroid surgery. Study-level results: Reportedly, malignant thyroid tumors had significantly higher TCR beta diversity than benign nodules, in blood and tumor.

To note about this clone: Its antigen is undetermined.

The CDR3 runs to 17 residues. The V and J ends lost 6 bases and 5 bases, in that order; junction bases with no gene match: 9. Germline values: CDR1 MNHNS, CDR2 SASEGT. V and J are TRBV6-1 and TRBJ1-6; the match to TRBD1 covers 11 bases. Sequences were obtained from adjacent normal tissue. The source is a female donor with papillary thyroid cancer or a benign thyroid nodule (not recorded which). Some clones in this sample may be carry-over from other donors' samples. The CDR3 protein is CASSSGTGGANNSPLHF. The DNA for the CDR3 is TGTGCCAGCAGCTCTGGGACAGGGGGTGCAAATAATTCACCCCTCCACTTT.